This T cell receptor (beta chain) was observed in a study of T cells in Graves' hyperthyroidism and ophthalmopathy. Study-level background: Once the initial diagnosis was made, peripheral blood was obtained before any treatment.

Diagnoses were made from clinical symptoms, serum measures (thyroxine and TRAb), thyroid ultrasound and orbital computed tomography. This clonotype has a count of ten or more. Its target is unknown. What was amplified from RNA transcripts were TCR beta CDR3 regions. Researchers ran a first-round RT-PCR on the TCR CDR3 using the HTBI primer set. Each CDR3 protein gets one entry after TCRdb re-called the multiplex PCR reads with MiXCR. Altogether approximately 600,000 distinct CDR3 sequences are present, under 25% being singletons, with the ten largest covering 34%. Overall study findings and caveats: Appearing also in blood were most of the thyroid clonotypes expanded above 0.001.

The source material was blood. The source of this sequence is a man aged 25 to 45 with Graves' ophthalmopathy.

The CDR3 DNA sequence: TGCAGTGCTCCCTTTGACTGGAATGGCTACACCTTC. Encoded protein: CSAPFDWNGYTF. The chain couples TRBV20-1 to TRBJ1-2; D ambiguous. The CDR3 extends over 12 amino acids. Trimming took off 5 bases at V and 6 bases at J, with 13 bases between the two ends. CDR1 and CDR2 from the germline V gene are DFQATT and SNEGSKA (reference sequence).